The text below deals with one T cell receptor beta chain. The antigen is not known. V dropped 5 bases and J dropped 4 bases, with 15 bases sitting between them. CDR3 size: 14 residues. Germline V CDR1 and CDR2: MDHEN, SYDVKM. This specimen comes from a study of cytotoxic CD8 clonotypes in ibrutinib-treated CLL. Libraries were prepared by immunoSEQ multiplex PCR; TCRdb keeps only in-frame clonotypes and omits some of them. The sample lists around 200,000 clones, 65% to 80% occurring once. Study-wide results and limits: Private clonotypes, not public ones, expanded at ibrutinib response.

This sequence was found in a human donor with chronic lymphocytic leukemia. The genes are TRBV28 and TRBJ2-7; no clear D. The sequencing used PBMCs, collected after 12 months of ibrutinib treatment. The chain's CDR3 is CASSPWQKGYEQYF. The DNA for the CDR3 is TGTGCCAGCAGTCCGTGGCAAAAAGGATACGAGCAGTACTTC.